This TCR beta chain was documented in a study of blood T cells in healthy people across ages. The trim removed 6 bases at V and 5 bases at J, leaving 12 bases unmatched. The germline V gene encodes CDR1 SGHTA and CDR2 FQGNSA. The CDR3 runs 15 residues. A remark on this clonotype: Its antigen is not known.

Study-wide results and limits: Both higher diversity and more naive CD4+ cells marked long-lived donors when set against aged donors. The percentage of naive T cells correlated strongly with TCR beta diversity.

A sample-barcoded 5' primer and a J-beta primer mix were used in a second PCR of about 7 to 11 cycles. TCRdb ran MiXCR on the 5' RACE reads and lists one entry per CDR3 protein. The sample comprises around 1.5 million distinct CDR3 sequences, roughly 45% of which are singletons, and roughly 7.9% rests with the top ten. The receptor comes from a woman aged 18 to 35 in good health. The specimen was blood. The V and J genes are TRBV7-2 and TRBJ1-2; 7 bases line up with TRBD1. As DNA, the CDR3 is TGTGCCAGCAGTTCCCAGAACAGGGGAAGGTATGGCTACACCTTC. Its protein is CASSSQNRGRYGYTF.